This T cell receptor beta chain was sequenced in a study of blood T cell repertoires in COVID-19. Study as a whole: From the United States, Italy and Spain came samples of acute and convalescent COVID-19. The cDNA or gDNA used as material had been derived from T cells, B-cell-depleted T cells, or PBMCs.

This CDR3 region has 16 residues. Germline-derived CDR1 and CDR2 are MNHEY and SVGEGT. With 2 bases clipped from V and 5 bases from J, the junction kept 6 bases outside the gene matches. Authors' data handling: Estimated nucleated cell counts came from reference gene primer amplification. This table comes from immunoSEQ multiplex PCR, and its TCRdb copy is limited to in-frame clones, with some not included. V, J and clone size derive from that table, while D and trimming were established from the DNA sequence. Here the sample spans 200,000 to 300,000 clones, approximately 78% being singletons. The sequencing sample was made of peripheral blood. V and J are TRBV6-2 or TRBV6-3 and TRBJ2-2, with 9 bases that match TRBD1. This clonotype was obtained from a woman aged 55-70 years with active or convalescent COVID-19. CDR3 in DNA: TGTGCCAGCAGTTACGCCGGGACAGGGAGAACCGGGGAGCTGTTTTTT. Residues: CASSYAGTGRTGELFF.